This TCR beta chain is from a study of T-cell reconstitution after alpha-beta-depleted transplantation in children (dated by TCRdb to 2015 to 2016). For the wider study: Using TCR repertoire profiling, the study followed T-cell immune reconstitution in a quantitative way in children after TCRalphabeta/CD19-depleted allogeneic hematopoietic cell transplantation.

The CDR3 holds 13 amino acids from the cysteine to the phenylalanine. The DNA shown is the 39-base CDR3, in frame from base 1. V is clipped by 3 bases and J by 0 bases, and the sequence between their germline boundaries is 8 bases long. The germline V gene (reference sequence) sets CDR1 to DFQATT and CDR2 to SNEGSKA. What the work shows at the level of the full study, not this receptor alone: The apparently early alphabetaT-cell count recovery about two months after transplant was reportedly dependent on only several hundred rapidly expanded clones derived from non-depleted graft cells. In some patients, the high TCRbeta diversity seen at day 60 was put down to recipient T cells and intrathymic progenitors that had survived conditioning. Over subsequent months, a decline in hyperexpanded clone frequencies was noted, and after one year, T-cell counts and TCRbeta diversity were mostly ascribed to newly produced T cells.

Libraries were prepared through PCR. The sequencer listed for this sample is Illumina HiSeq 2500. To normalize quantification of the TCRbeta repertoire, the TCR libraries were built with molecular barcoding that relied on unique molecular identifiers. TCRdb passed the public sequencing reads through fastp at Q25 and MiXCR, retaining productive beta sequences. Each CDR3 protein appears once, grouped with its most common genes and DNA. The sample includes 250,000 or so distinct CDR3 sequences, with under 30% observed a single time. Around 4.8% of the sample is in the top ten clones. Interpreted using the paper, the treatment or condition label stands for: allogeneic hematopoietic cell transplantation with graft depleted of TCRalphabeta T cells and CD19 B cells. The transplant recipients were children given TCRalphabeta/CD19-depleted allogeneic hematopoietic cell grafts. In its sample, this clonotype was seen many times. The antigen it binds to is not known. No quality values exist for individual bases; no much larger clone is one base distant.

The sample was PBMCs, mostly from graft donor cells, taken 360 days after TCRalphabeta/CD19-depleted stem cell transplant. The rearranged chain carries TRBV20-1 and TRBJ1-1, with the identity of the D gene unclear. This clonotype was obtained from a female patient aged 2-15 years who had a stem cell transplant for congenital amegakaryocytic thrombocytopenia, so the T cells may come from the graft donor. DNA sequence: TGCAGTGCTAGGTCCAGCCTGAACACTGAAGCTTTCTTT. Translation gives CSARSSLNTEAFF.